This T cell receptor (beta chain) was profiled in a study of blood T cells in healthy people across ages. Whole-study results and caveats: Naive CD4+ cells and diversity were both higher in long-lived donors than in aged donors. The study regarded diversity estimates from one million T cells as underestimates.

Through a sample-barcoded 5' primer and a J-beta primer mix, a second PCR was run for roughly 7 to 12 cycles. TCRdb processed the 5' RACE reads anew with MiXCR; each CDR3 protein has one entry. The table includes 800,000 to 950,000 distinct CDR3 sequences, 25% to 30% detected once. About this clonotype: Its specificity is unknown.

The CDR3 loop spans 12 amino acids. CDR1 SNHLY and CDR2 FYNNEI come from the germline V gene. J gave up 5 bases and V 7 bases, and 1 base lay outside the gene matches. At least 7 million PBMCs were isolated per sample. RNA extraction gave at least 6 micrograms of total RNA per sample. This sample was also put to use in a study of T cells of mothers and their children.

The receptor was isolated from a woman aged 40-49 years in good health. V gene TRBV2 combines with J gene TRBJ2-1; the match to TRBD2 covers 8 bases. The sequenced sample was blood. CDR3 coding DNA: TGTGCCAGCAATAGCGGGGACAATGAGCAGTTCTTC. Residues: CASNSGDNEQFF.